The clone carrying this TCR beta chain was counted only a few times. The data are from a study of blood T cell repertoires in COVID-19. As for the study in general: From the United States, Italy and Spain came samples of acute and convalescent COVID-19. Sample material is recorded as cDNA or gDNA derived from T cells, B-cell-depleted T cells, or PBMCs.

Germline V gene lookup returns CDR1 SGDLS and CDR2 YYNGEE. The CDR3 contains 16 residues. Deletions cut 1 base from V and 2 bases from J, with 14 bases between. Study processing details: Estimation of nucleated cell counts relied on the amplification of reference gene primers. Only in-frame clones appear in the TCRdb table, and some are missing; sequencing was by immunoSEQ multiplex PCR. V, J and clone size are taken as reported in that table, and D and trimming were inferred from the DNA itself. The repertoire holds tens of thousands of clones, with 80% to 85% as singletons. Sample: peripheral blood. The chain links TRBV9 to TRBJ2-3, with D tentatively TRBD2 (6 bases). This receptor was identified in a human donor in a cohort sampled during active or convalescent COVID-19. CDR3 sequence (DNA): TGTGCCAGCAGCGTATCGGGCGGGGTTGTCACAGATACGCAGTATTTT. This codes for CASSVSGGVVTDTQYF.